The sequence of this TCR beta chain was determined in a study of T cells in Graves' hyperthyroidism and ophthalmopathy. The CDR3 is 12 amino acids. Germline loops: CDR1 SQVTM, CDR2 ANQGSEA. Trimming stripped 7 bases from V and 1 base from J, with 11 bases between. This clonotype has a handful of counts. RNA transcripts yielded amplified TCR beta CDR3 regions. First-round RT-PCR targeting the TCR CDR3 was performed with the HTBI primer set. Each CDR3 protein is one row after TCRdb ran MiXCR on the multiplex PCR reads. In the table there are 600,000 or so distinct CDR3 sequences, 11% to 15% of which are singletons. Exclusion of a patient resulted from uncontrolled infection, other autoimmune disease, pregnancy or lactation. Thyroid ultrasound, orbital computed tomography, clinical symptoms, and serum thyroxine and TRAb underpinned diagnoses. The authors took PBMCs from over 8.5 ml fresh peripheral blood.

The chain joins TRBV29-1 to TRBJ2-7, with D possibly matching TRBD2 (6 bases). The receptor was isolated from a woman aged 18-29 years with Graves' ophthalmopathy. Sequencing used blood. The CDR3 DNA reads TGCAGCGCCGGGACTGAATCCTACGAGCAGTACTTC. The encoded protein is CSAGTESYEQYF.